A single T cell receptor (beta chain) is shown here with its context. Sequencing used immunoSEQ multiplex PCR; TCRdb keeps in-frame clones, though not all of them. The sample lists about 11,000 clones, around 65% occurring once. This CDR3 has 16 residues. Trimming took 4 bases from V and 5 from J; bases not matched to a gene: 7. The V gene's germline CDR1 is LGHNA and CDR2 YNFKEQ. The data derive from a study of immune cell composition in non-small cell lung cancer. The sample was lung tumor tissue. The TCR originated in a human donor with non-small cell lung cancer. The rearrangement links TRBV4-2 to TRBJ2-1; 11 bases line up with TRBD2. DNA for the CDR3: TGTGCCAGCAGCCCGGAGGGACTAGCGGAACACAATGAGCAGTTCTTC. Protein product: CASSPEGLAEHNEQFF.